This T cell receptor (beta chain) was obtained from a study of blood T cells in healthy people across ages. The table lists this clonotype with a few counts. Trimming took off 10 bases at V and 0 bases at J, with 13 bases between the two ends. This CDR3 spans 14 amino acids. Germline assignment: CDR1 MDHEN and CDR2 SYDVKM. Per sample, no less than 5.5 micrograms of total RNA were extracted. Combining a sample-barcoded 5' primer with a J-beta primer mix, a second PCR ran for roughly 6 to 12 cycles. TCRdb processed the 5' RACE reads anew with MiXCR; each CDR3 protein has one entry. The sample shows fewer than 1,200,000 distinct CDR3 sequences, around 25% of them seen only once. These data also formed part of another study, on T cells of mothers and their children.

The sequencing sample was made of blood. V gene TRBV28 combines with J gene TRBJ2-4, with D tentatively TRBD1 or TRBD2 (6 bases each). This TCR was sampled from a girl aged 2-15 years in good health. The CDR3 is CATEGVLAKNIQYF. Here the CDR3 DNA reads TGTGCCACGGAGGGGGTTTTAGCCAAAAACATTCAGTACTTC.